A single sample is the source of the 27 T cell receptor beta chains below, sequenced in a study of precursors of human CD4 cytotoxic T cells. TCRdb used MiXCR to reprocess the reads, holding one entry per CDR3 protein. The table has about 660 distinct CDR3 sequences, 17% seen once; the top ten hold roughly 8%. The bulk UMI libraries came from four sorted CD4+ memory subsets, including IL-7R-high and IL-7R-negative TEMRA. Specimen: memory CD4+ T cells from blood (PBMCs). The receptor set was obtained from a human donor in good health.

In this sample, this clonotype turned up a few times. V and J are TRBV7-8 and TRBJ2-3; 10 nucleotides line up with TRBD2. The CDR3 runs 15 residues. Germline CDR1 and CDR2: SGHVS and FQNEAQ. V was pared by 5 bases and J by 6 bases, with 8 bases of the junction left unmatched. The CDR3 nucleotides are TGTGCCAGCAGCGGTTATAGCGGGGGGTACGATACGCAGTATTTT. This sequence encodes CASSGYSGGYDTQYF.

This rearrangement joins TRBV5-5 to TRBJ2-5; 9 bases align to TRBD2. The germline V gene has CDR1 SGHKS and CDR2 YYEKEE (reference sequence). The CDR3 sequence is 15 residues long. V shed 1 base, J shed 5 bases, and the junction held 6 bases outside the gene matches. The CDR3 bases are TGTGCCAGCAGCTTGTCCCCTAGCGGGGTTGAGACCCAGTACTTC. Translating gives CASSLSPSGVETQYF.

This rearrangement joins TRBV7-3 to TRBJ2-1, with D possibly matching TRBD2 (5 bases). The CDR3 extends over 13 amino acids. The germline CDR1 and CDR2 sequences are SGHTA and FQGTGA. V dropped 5 bases and J dropped 9 bases, with 14 bases sitting between them. The CDR3 region is CASSRGLDTEQFF. The CDR3 DNA is TGTGCCAGCAGCCGGGGTCTAGATACTGAGCAGTTCTTC.

This clonotype was counted only a few times. The chain recombines TRBV29-1 with TRBJ1-1, with D perhaps matching TRBD1 (5 bases). Germline CDR1 reads SQVTM; CDR2 reads ANQGSEA. With 3 bases removed from V and 6 bases from J, the gap between germline ends came to 17 bases. This CDR3 is built from 14 residues. The CDR3: CSVDLSQGISEAFF. CDR3 coding DNA: TGCAGCGTTGACTTATCTCAGGGTATCTCTGAAGCTTTCTTT.

This sequence joins TRBV3-1 and TRBJ2-5, with D uncertain. Per the germline V gene, CDR1 is LGHDT and CDR2 is YNNKEL (reference sequence). This CDR3 is 11 amino acids long. The V end lost 5 bases, the J end lost 5 bases, and 6 bases lay between the germline ends. As DNA, the CDR3 is TGTGCCAGCAGCGTAACTGAGACCCAGTACTTC. Protein sequence: CASSVTETQYF.

By proportion, this clonotype is large (0.1 to 1%). The V call is TRBV7-2, the J call TRBJ2-1; 11 bases fit TRBD2. This CDR3 comprises 16 residues. The junction had 9 bases not matched to a gene; V was cut back by 3 bases and J by 8 bases. CDR1 SGHTA and CDR2 FQGNSA come from the germline V gene. The CDR3: CASSFLLAGAVHEQFF. Written as DNA, the CDR3 is TGTGCCAGCAGCTTTTTACTAGCGGGAGCGGTGCATGAGCAGTTCTTC.

This rearrangement joins TRBV7-2 to TRBJ2-5; no clear D gene. This CDR3 spans 12 amino acids. Trimming took off 4 bases at V and 2 bases at J, with 5 bases between the two ends. Germline lookup yields CDR1 SGHTA and CDR2 FQGNSA. CDR3 bases: TGTGCCAGCAGCTGGGGTCAAGAGACCCAGTACTTC. As protein: CASSWGQETQYF.

V gene TRBV19 combines with J gene TRBJ1-5; 7 bases match TRBD1. The CDR3 is 15 amino acids. V was clipped by 6 bases and J by 0 bases; unmatched bases: 5. From germline, CDR1 is LNHDA and CDR2 SQIVND (reference sequence). The CDR3 region has the DNA TGTGCCAGTAGATATGACAGGGCTAGCAATCAGCCCCAGCATTTT. Translating gives CASRYDRASNQPQHF.

The CDR3 loop reads CASSRSGQGTSGSRNEQYF. CDR3 coding DNA: TGTGCCAGCAGTCGATCGGGACAGGGAACTAGCGGGAGTAGGAACGAGCAGTACTTC. The chain links TRBV6-5 to TRBJ2-7; the match to TRBD2 covers 11 bases. The germline V gene has CDR1 MNHEY and CDR2 SVGAGI. The CDR3 has 19 amino acids. Trimming at V came to 5 bases and at J to 5 bases, leaving 20 bases not matched to a gene.

This clonotype showed up just a few times. The chain couples TRBV5-8 to TRBJ2-3; D uncertain. The V end was cut by 6 bases, the J end by 0 bases, with 14 bases between. The CDR3 contains 15 residues. CDR1 and CDR2 (germline): SGHTS, YDEGEE. The CDR3 sequence: CASTLWRTSTDTQYF. The CDR3 region has the DNA TGTGCCAGCACCCTGTGGAGAACTAGCACAGATACGCAGTATTTT.

V is TRBV24-1 and J is TRBJ2-1; 10 nucleotides align to TRBD2. After removal of 1 base from V and 8 bases from J, the junction contained 7 bases not matched to a gene. CDR3 length: 16 residues. Germline values: CDR1 KGHDR, CDR2 SFDVKD. CDR3 residues: CATSDFTASGRDEQFF. Written as DNA, the CDR3 is TGTGCCACCAGTGATTTTACGGCTAGCGGGAGAGATGAGCAGTTCTTC.

This chain uses TRBV5-1 with TRBJ2-1, with D possibly TRBD2 on 6 matching bases. The CDR3 runs to 14 residues. Germline CDR1 and CDR2: SGHRS and YFSETQ. Trimming took off 4 bases at V and 5 bases at J, with 13 bases between the two ends. DNA for the CDR3: TGCGCCAGCAGCAGCACGGGACTCCACAATGAGCAGTTCTTC. Amino acid sequence: CASSSTGLHNEQFF.

This chain links TRBV12-3 or TRBV12-4 with TRBJ1-6, with D possibly being TRBD1 (6 bases). The CDR3 has 14 amino acids. The germline V and J ends were trimmed by 5 bases and 10 bases, with 15 bases remaining between them. DNA of the CDR3: TGTGCCAGCAGTCCCAGGGGAGTAGTGTCACCCCTCCACTTT. It translates to CASSPRGVVSPLHF.

This sequence joins TRBV15 and TRBJ2-3; the match to TRBD1 covers 9 bases. Trimming removed 6 bases from V and 6 bases from J; junction bases left unmatched: 10. This CDR3 spans 15 amino acids. Germline CDR1 LNHNV, CDR2 YYDKDF (reference sequence). CDR3 coding DNA: TGTGCCACCAGGCCTGGGGGACAGGGTATGGATACGCAGTATTTT. As protein: CATRPGGQGMDTQYF.

This clonotype was observed a few times. The V call is TRBV5-1, the J call TRBJ1-3; D is unclear. The germline V and J ends were trimmed by 0 bases and 0 bases, with 13 bases remaining between them. This CDR3 has 17 residues. Germline CDR1 is SGHRS and CDR2 is YFSETQ. DNA of the CDR3: TGCGCCAGCAGCTTGGAAGACTGGCCGAGCTCTGGAAACACCATATATTTT. It encodes CASSLEDWPSSGNTIYF.

Within the sample, this clonotype is large (0.1 to 1%). The chain combines TRBV12-3 or TRBV12-4 with TRBJ1-5; the D is unclear. This CDR3 contains 12 residues. V shed 5 bases and J shed 6 bases, with 8 bases lying between them. CDR3: CASSPVAQPQHF. CDR3 coding DNA: TGTGCCAGCAGTCCCGTGGCTCAGCCCCAGCATTTT.

In its sample, this clonotype is large (0.1 to 1%). The J gene is TRBJ2-2, the V gene TRBV6-2 or TRBV6-3, with 8 bases lining up with TRBD2. V lost 8 bases to trimming and J lost 0 bases; unmatched junction nucleotides: 8. Germline V gives CDR1 MNHEY, CDR2 SVGEGT. The CDR3 sequence is 16 residues long. The CDR3 sequence: CASENHGRANTGELFF. CDR3 coding DNA: TGTGCCAGCGAGAACCACGGGAGGGCGAACACCGGGGAGCTGTTTTTT.

CDR3 DNA: TGCGCCAGCAACTTAGCGGGGACCGTTCTTGGCACAGATACGCAGTATTTT. This codes for CASNLAGTVLGTDTQYF. This chain connects TRBV5-1 to TRBJ2-3, with 8 bases matching TRBD2. With V trimmed by 6 bases and J by 1 base, 13 bases remained unmatched. The germline gives CDR1 SGHRS, CDR2 YFSETQ. CDR3 length equals 17 residues.

This clonotype turned up a few times. The V call is TRBV19, the J call TRBJ2-7; 7 bases map to TRBD1. There are 15 residues in the CDR3. V was pared by 3 bases and J by 3 bases, with 8 bases of the junction left unmatched. Germline V lookup: CDR1 LNHDA, CDR2 SQIVND (reference sequence). For the CDR3, the DNA is TGTGCCAGTAGTATTGGTGGGTCAGGGGGCTACGAGCAGTACTTC. As protein: CASSIGGSGGYEQYF.

This clonotype has just a few counts. The CDR3 nucleotides are TGCGCCAGCAGCCACACAAACCCGGGACAGGGTTCAGGAAACACCATATATTTT. Protein: CASSHTNPGQGSGNTIYF. The gene calls are TRBV4-3 and TRBJ1-3; TRBD1 agrees at 9 bases. Germline CDR1 reads LGHNA; CDR2 reads YSLEER. The V segment lost 3 bases and the J segment 4 bases; nucleotides outside the gene matches: 13. The CDR3 is made up of 18 amino acids.

Details on this clonotype: A single base separates this from a much larger clone, so it may be a read error. The rearrangement links TRBV7-9 to TRBJ2-2; TRBD2 is a possible D gene (6 bases). Trimming removed 2 bases from V and 4 bases from J, with 14 bases in between. Germline V gene data show CDR1 as SEHNR and CDR2 as FQNEAQ (reference sequence). The CDR3 loop spans 16 amino acids. The CDR3 sequence: CASSLLRGLSTGELFF. CDR3 in DNA: TGTGCCAGCAGCTTATTAAGGGGACTGAGCACCGGGGAGCTGTTTTTT.

This clonotype is large (0.1 to 1%). The chain couples TRBV12-3 or TRBV12-4 to TRBJ2-1; 11 bases align to TRBD2. CDR3 length: 15 amino acids. Trimming at V came to 2 bases and at J to 8 bases, leaving 5 bases not matched to a gene. Here the CDR3 reads CASSLSLAGGDEQFF. Written as DNA, the CDR3 is TGTGCCAGCAGTTTATCGCTAGCGGGAGGCGATGAGCAGTTCTTC.

This chain uses TRBV20-1 with TRBJ2-7; D is uncertain. The CDR3 length is 12 residues. Trimming stripped 2 bases from V and 4 bases from J, with 9 bases between. In germline, CDR1 is DFQATT, CDR2 SNEGSKA (reference sequence). The CDR3 bases are TGCAGTGCTAGAATGCCCTCTTACGAGCAGTACGTC. Its translation is CSARMPSYEQYV.

In DNA, the CDR3 is TGTGCCAGCAGCCCCGCAGGGGGGAAGGACTATGGCTACACCTTC. Its translation: CASSPAGGKDYGYTF. The V call is TRBV5-4, the J call TRBJ1-2; 7 bases are shared with TRBD1. V was pared by 4 bases and J by 3 bases, with 9 bases of the junction left unmatched. The CDR3 has 15 residues. The V gene's germline CDR1 is SGHNT and CDR2 YYREEE (reference sequence).

This chain connects TRBV27 to TRBJ2-5; 15 positions match TRBD2. The length of the CDR3 is 16 residues. CDR1 is MNHEY, CDR2 SMNVEV, per germline (reference sequence). Trimming at V came to 6 bases and at J to 5 bases, leaving 7 bases not matched to a gene. DNA for the CDR3: TGTGCCAGCAGAAAAGGACTAGCGGGAGGGTGGGAGACCCAGTACTTC. Translation gives CASRKGLAGGWETQYF.

The CDR3 here is CSVSTYNETQYF. The CDR3 DNA is TGCAGCGTTTCAACATATAATGAGACCCAGTACTTC. The V call is TRBV29-1, the J call TRBJ2-5; D unclear. The ends were cut back, 5 bases at V and 5 bases at J, with 12 bases in the middle. The CDR3 contains 12 residues. Germline V gene data show CDR1 as SQVTM and CDR2 as ANQGSEA.

The chain employs TRBV9 and TRBJ2-1, with a possible D match to TRBD2 (5 bases). The CDR3 totals 13 residues. The germline CDR1 and CDR2 sequences are SGDLS and YYNGEE. Trimming removed 0 bases from V and 12 bases from J, with 13 bases in between. Here the CDR3 reads CASSVVGEGRQFF. DNA of the CDR3: TGTGCCAGCAGCGTAGTGGGTGAGGGAAGGCAGTTCTTC.